What follows is one TCR beta chain and its context. TCRdb keeps only in-frame clones here, not all; method: immunoSEQ multiplex PCR. The data hold some 38,000 clones, with around 90% observed a single time. The data stem from a study of T cell changes during pregnancy in multiple sclerosis. Trimming took off 4 bases at V and 0 bases at J, with 9 bases between the two ends. The CDR3 has 15 residues. Germline V CDR1 and CDR2: LGHNA, YSLEER. The clonotype was recovered from a female donor in good health, enrolled as a control in a pregnancy study. The specimen was CD4+ T cells from peripheral blood mononuclear cells, collected in the second trimester of pregnancy. This rearrangement joins TRBV4-3 to TRBJ1-4; D possibly corresponds to TRBD1 (5 bases). DNA for the CDR3: TGCGCCAGCAGCCTACAGGTTGCAACTAATGAAAAACTGTTTTTT. It codes for CASSLQVATNEKLFF.